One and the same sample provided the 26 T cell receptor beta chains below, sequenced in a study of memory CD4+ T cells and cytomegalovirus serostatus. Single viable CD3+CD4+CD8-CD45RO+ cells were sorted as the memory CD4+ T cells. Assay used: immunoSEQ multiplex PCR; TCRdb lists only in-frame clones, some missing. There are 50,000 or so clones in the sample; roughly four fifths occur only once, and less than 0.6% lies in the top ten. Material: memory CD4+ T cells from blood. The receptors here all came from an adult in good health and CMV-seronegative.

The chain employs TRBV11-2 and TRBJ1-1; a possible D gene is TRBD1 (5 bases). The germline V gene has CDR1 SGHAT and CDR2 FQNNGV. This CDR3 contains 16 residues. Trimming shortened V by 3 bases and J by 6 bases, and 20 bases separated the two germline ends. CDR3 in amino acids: CASSFRVLGGVAEAFF. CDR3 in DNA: TGTGCCAGCAGCTTCAGGGTTTTGGGTGGGGTGGCTGAAGCTTTCTTT.

The CDR3 nucleotides read TGTGCCAGCAGCCCCTCTGGGGGCTACGAGCAGTACTTC. Amino acids: CASSPSGGYEQYF. V usage is TRBV7-2 and J usage is TRBJ2-7; D could derive from TRBD1 or TRBD2 (5 bases each). This CDR3 has 13 amino acids. The V gene lost 5 bases and the J gene lost 3 bases, with 11 bases spanning the gap. Germline V gene lookup returns CDR1 SGHTA and CDR2 FQGNSA.

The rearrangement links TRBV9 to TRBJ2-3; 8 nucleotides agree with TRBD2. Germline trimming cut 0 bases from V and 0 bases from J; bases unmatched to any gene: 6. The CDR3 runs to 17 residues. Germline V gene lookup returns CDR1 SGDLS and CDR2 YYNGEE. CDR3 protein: CASSVDWRGVSTDTQYF. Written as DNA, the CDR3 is TGTGCCAGCAGCGTAGATTGGCGGGGGGTAAGCACAGATACGCAGTATTTT.

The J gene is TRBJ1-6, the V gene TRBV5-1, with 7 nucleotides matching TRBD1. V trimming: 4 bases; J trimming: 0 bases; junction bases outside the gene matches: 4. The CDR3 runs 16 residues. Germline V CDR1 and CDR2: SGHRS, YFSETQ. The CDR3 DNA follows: TGCGCCAGCAGCAACCGGGACAGCTCCTATAATTCACCCCTCCACTTT. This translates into CASSNRDSSYNSPLHF.

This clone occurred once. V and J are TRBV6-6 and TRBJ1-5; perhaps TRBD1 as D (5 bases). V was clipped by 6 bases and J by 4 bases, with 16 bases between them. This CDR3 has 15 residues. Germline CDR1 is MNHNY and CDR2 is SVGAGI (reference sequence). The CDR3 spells CASRLDTVTNQPQHF. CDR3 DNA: TGTGCCAGCAGGTTGGACACCGTGACGAATCAGCCCCAGCATTTT.

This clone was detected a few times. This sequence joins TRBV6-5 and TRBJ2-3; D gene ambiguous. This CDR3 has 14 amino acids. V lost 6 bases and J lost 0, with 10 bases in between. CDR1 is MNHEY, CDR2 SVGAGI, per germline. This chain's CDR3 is CASRSWRSTDTQYF. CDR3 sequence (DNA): TGTGCCAGCAGATCCTGGCGGAGCACAGATACGCAGTATTTT.

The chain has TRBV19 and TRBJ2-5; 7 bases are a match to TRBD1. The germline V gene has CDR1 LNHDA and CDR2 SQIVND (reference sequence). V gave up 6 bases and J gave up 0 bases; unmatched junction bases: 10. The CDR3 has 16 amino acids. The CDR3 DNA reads TGTGCCAGTAGACGAAATAGGACAGGCTACCAAGAGACCCAGTACTTC. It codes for CASRRNRTGYQETQYF.

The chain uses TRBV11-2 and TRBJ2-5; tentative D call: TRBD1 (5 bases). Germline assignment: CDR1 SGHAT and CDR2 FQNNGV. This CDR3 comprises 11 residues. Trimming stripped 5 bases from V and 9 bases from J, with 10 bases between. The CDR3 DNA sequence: TGTGCCAGCAGCCCTAGGGGTTCCCAGTACTTC. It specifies CASSPRGSQYF.

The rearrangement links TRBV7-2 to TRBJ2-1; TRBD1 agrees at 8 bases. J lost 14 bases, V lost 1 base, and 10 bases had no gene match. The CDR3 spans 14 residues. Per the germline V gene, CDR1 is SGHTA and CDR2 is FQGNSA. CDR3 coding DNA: TGTGCCAGCAGCTTAGGGGGTACCGGACAGGGAAAGTTCTTC. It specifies CASSLGGTGQGKFF. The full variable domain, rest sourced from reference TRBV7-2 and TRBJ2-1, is GAGVSQSPSNKVTEKGKDVELRCDPISGHTALYWYRQSLGQGLEFLIYFQGNSAPDKSGLPSDRFSAERTGGSVSTLTIQRTQQEDSAVYLCASSLGGTGQGKFFGPGTRLTVL.

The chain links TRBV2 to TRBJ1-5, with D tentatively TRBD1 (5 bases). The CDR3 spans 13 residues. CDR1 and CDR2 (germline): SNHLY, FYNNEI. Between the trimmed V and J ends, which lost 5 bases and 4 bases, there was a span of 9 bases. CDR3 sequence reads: CASSYDRNQPQHF. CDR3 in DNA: TGTGCCAGCAGTTACGACAGAAATCAGCCCCAGCATTTT.

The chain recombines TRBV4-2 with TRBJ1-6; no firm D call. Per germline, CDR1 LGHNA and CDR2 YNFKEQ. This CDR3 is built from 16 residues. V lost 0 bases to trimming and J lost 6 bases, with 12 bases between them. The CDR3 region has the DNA TGTGCCAGCAGCCAAGATCAAATAGCGAGTAATTCACCCCTCCACTTT. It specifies CASSQDQIASNSPLHF.

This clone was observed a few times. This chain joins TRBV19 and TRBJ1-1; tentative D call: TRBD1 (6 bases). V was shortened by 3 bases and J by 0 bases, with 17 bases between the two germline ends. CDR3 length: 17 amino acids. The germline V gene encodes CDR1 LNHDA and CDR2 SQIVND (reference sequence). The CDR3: CASSIIGGLTVNTEAFF. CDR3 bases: TGTGCCAGTAGTATTATTGGGGGCCTGACAGTGAACACTGAAGCTTTCTTT.

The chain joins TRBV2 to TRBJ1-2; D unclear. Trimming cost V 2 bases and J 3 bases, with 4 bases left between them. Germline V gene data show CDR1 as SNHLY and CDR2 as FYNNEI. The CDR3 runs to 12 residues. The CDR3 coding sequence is TGTGCCAGCAGTGAACCATACTATGGCTACACCTTC. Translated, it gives CASSEPYYGYTF. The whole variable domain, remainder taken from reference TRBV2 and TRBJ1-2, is EPEVTQTPSHQVTQMGQEVILRCVPISNHLYFYWYRQILGQKVEFLVSFYNNEISEKSEIFDDQFSVERPDGSNFTLKIRSTKLEDSAMYFCASSEPYYGYTFGSGTRLTVV.

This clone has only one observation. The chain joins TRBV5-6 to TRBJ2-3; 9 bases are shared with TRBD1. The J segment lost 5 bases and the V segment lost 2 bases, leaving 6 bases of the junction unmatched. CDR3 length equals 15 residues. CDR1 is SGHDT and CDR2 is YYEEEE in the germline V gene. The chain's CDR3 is CASSLPGQGLDTQYF. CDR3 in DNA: TGTGCCAGCAGCTTACCGGGACAGGGACTAGATACGCAGTATTTT. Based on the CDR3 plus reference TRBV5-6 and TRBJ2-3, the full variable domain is DAGVTQSPTHLIKTRGQQVTLRCSPKSGHDTVSWYQQALGQGPQFIFQYYEEEERQRGNFPDRFSGHQFPNYSSELNVNALLLGDSALYLCASSLPGQGLDTQYFGPGTRLTVL.

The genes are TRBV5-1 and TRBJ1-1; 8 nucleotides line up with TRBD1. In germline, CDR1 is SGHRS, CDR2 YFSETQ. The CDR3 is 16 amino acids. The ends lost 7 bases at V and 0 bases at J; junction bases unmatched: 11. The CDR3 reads CASGQTRTGMNTEAFF. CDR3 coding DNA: TGCGCCAGCGGACAAACACGGACAGGGATGAACACTGAAGCTTTCTTT.

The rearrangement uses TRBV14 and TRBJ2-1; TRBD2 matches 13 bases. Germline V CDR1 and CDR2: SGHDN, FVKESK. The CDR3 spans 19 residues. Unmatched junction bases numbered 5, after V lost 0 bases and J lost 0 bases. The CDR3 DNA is TGTGCCAGCAGCCAAGATGGGACTAGCGGGGTGAACTCCTACAATGAGCAGTTCTTC. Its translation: CASSQDGTSGVNSYNEQFF.

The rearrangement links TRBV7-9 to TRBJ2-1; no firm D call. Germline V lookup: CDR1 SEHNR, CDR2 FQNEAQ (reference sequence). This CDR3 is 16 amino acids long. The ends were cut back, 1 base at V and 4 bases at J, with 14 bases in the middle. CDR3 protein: CASSLGRLFQYNEQFF. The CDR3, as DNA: TGTGCCAGCAGCTTAGGTCGGCTTTTCCAATACAATGAGCAGTTCTTC.

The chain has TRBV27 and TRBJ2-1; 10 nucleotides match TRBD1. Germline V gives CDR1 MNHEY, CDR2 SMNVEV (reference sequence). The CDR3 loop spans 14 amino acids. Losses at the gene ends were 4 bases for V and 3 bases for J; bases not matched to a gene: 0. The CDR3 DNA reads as TGTGCCAGCAGTTGGGACAGGGGCTACAATGAGCAGTTCTTC. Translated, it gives CASSWDRGYNEQFF.

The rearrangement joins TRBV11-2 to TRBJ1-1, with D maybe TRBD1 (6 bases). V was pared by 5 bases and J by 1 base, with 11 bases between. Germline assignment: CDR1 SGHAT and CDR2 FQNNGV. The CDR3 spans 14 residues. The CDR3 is CASSLQGWNTEAFF. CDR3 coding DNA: TGTGCCAGCAGCCTCCAGGGGTGGAACACTGAAGCTTTCTTT.

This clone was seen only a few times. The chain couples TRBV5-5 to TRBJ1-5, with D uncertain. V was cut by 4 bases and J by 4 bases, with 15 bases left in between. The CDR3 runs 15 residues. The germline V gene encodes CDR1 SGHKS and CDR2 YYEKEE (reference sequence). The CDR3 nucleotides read TGTGCCAGCAGCACGGCCCCGGGAAGGAATCAGCCCCAGCATTTT. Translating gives CASSTAPGRNQPQHF.

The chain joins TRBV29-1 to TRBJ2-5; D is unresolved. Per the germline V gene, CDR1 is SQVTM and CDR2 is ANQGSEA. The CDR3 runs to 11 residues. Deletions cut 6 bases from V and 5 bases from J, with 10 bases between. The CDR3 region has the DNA TGCAGCGTCGGCTCGTATGAGACCCAGTACTTC. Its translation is CSVGSYETQYF.

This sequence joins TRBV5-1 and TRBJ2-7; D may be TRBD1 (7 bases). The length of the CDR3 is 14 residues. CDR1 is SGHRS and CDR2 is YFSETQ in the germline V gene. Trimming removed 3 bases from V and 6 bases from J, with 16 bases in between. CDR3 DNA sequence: TGCGCCAGCAGCTCCCAGGGGGGCCCTACCGAGCAGTACTTC. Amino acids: CASSSQGGPTEQYF.

The CDR3: CASSAVGTQKKPFF. In DNA, the CDR3 is TGTGCCAGCAGTGCGGTTGGGACACAAAAAAAACCTTTCTTT. V gene TRBV2 combines with J gene TRBJ1-1; the D gene is possibly TRBD1 (6 bases). This CDR3 spans 14 amino acids. V dropped 4 bases and J dropped 12 bases, with 21 bases sitting between them. CDR1 and CDR2 from the germline V gene are SNHLY and FYNNEI. The full variable domain, in which reference TRBV2 and TRBJ1-1 provide the parts outside the CDR3, is EPEVTQTPSHQVTQMGQEVILRCVPISNHLYFYWYRQILGQKVEFLVSFYNNEISEKSEIFDDQFSVERPDGSNFTLKIRSTKLEDSAMYFCASSAVGTQKKPFFGQGTRLTVV.

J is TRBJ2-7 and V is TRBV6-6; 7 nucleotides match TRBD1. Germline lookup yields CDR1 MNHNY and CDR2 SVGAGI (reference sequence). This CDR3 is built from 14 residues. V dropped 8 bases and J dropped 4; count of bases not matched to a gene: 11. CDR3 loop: CASGDPGQQYEQYF. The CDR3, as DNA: TGTGCCAGCGGAGACCCGGGACAGCAATACGAGCAGTACTTC.

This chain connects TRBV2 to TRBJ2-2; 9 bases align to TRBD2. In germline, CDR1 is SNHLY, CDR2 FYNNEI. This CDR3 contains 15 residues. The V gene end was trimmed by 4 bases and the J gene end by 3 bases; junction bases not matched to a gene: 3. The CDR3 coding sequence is TGTGCCAGCAGTGTGCCTAGCGGGGACACCGGGGAGCTGTTTTTT. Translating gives CASSVPSGDTGELFF.

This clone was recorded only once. The chain's CDR3 is CASSAGDRSYNEQFF. CDR3 nucleotide sequence: TGTGCCAGCAGCGCGGGAGACAGATCCTACAATGAGCAGTTCTTC. The chain recombines TRBV11-3 with TRBJ2-1; 7 bases agree with TRBD2. The CDR3 has 15 residues. Germline V gene data show CDR1 as SGHNT and CDR2 as YENEEA. J was trimmed by 1 base and V by 5 bases; bases with no gene match: 5. Full variable domain (missing parts from reference TRBV11-3 and TRBJ2-1): EAGVVQSPRYKIIEKKQPVAFWCNPISGHNTLYWYLQNLGQGPELLIRYENEEAVDDSQLPKDRFSAERLKGVDSTLKIQPAELGDSAVYLCASSAGDRSYNEQFFGPGTRLTVL.